This TCR beta chain was recorded in a study of cytomegalovirus exposure and HLA in healthy donors. For the study at large: From donors who were HLA-typed, an early data release held approximately 80 million unique TCRs.

Germline values: CDR1 SGHTA, CDR2 FQGNSA. This CDR3 contains 14 residues. Trimming took 0 bases from V and 5 from J; bases not matched to a gene: 2. Sampled while nominally healthy, donors likely had unrecorded immune exposures. Study-level points and caveats: The HLA-A and HLA-B alleles of most subjects were reportedly predicted accurately from TCR beta sequences. In a later analysis, common viral pathogens appeared linked to several of the most significant clusters.

The PCR employed 60 Vbeta primers together with 13 Jbeta primers. The data were produced by immunoSEQ multiplex PCR, yet TCRdb's version contains in-frame clones alone and is incomplete. The sample lists 60,000 to 90,000 clones; approximately 67% were seen once. This clone was detected once. Antigen: not known. Sequencing was carried out using PBMCs. The clonotype originates from a man aged 40-49 years in good health and CMV-seropositive. The chain has TRBV7-2 and TRBJ2-5; 8 bases fit TRBD1. The CDR3 loop reads CASSLAGQVETQYF. As DNA, the CDR3 is TGTGCCAGCAGCTTAGCGGGACAGGTGGAGACCCAGTACTTC.